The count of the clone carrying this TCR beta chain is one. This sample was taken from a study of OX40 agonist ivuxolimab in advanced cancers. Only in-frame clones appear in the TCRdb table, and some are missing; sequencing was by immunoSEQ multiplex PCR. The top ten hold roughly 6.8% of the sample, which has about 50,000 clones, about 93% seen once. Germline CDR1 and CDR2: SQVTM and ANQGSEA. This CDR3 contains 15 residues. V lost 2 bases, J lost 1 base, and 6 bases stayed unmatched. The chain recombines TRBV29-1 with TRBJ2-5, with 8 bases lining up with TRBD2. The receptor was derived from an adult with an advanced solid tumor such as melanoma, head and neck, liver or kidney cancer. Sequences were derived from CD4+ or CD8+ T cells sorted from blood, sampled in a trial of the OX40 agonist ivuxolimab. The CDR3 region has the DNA TGCAGCGTTGAATCAGCGGGGGATTTCCAAGAGACCCAGTACTTC. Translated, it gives CSVESAGDFQETQYF.